This entry lists 3 T cell receptor beta chains sequenced from one sample in a study of CD8 T cells in Susac syndrome. A quantity of about 0.5 to 1 ug RNA underwent reverse transcription using random hexamers. One entry per CDR3 protein, called by TCRdb with MiXCR from the immunoSEQ multiplex PCR reads. The sample includes about 280,000 distinct CDR3 sequences, about 85% of them seen just once. The material sequenced was CD8+ T cells from PBMCs. These receptors originate from a human donor with multiple sclerosis.

This clonotype was seen more than once but under ten times. This chain links TRBV6-1 with TRBJ1-1; D gene uncertain. The CDR3 has 8 amino acids. V shed 7 bases and J shed 13 bases, with 7 bases lying between them. Germline assignment: CDR1 MNHNS and CDR2 SASEGT. The CDR3 DNA reads TGTGCCAGCACCTCCGATTTCTTT. Protein product: CASTSDFF.

The chain has TRBV13 and TRBJ2-7, with a weak D call TRBD1 (6 bases). V lost 5 bases and J lost 3, with 14 bases in between. Germline values: CDR1 PRHDT, CDR2 FYEKMQ (reference sequence). The CDR3 loop spans 14 amino acids. The CDR3 coding sequence is TGTGCCAGCAGCCCTCGGACAGAGAGCTACGAGCAGTACTTC. It is translated as CASSPRTESYEQYF.

The rearrangement links TRBV5-8 to TRBJ2-3; D is uncertain. The CDR3 is made up of 13 amino acids. V dropped 0 bases and J dropped 5 bases, with 7 bases sitting between them. The germline V gene encodes CDR1 SGHTS and CDR2 YDEGEE. For the CDR3, the DNA is TGTGCCAGCAGCTTGGCTAGAATAGATACGCAGTATTTT. This encodes CASSLARIDTQYF.